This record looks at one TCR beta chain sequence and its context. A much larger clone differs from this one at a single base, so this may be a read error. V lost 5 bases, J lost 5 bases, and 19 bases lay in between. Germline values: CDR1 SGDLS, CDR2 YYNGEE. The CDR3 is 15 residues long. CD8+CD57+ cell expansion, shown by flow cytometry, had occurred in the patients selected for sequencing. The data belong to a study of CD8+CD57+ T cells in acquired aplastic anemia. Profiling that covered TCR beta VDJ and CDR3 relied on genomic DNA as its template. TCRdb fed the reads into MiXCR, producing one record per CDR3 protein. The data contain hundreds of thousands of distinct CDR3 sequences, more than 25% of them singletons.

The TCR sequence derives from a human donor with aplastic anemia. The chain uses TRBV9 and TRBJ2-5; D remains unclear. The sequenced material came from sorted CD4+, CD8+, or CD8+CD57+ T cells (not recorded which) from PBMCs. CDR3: CASSASRLVWETQYF. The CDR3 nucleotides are TGTGCCAGCAGTGCCTCGCGGTTGGTGTGGGAGACCCAGTACTTC.